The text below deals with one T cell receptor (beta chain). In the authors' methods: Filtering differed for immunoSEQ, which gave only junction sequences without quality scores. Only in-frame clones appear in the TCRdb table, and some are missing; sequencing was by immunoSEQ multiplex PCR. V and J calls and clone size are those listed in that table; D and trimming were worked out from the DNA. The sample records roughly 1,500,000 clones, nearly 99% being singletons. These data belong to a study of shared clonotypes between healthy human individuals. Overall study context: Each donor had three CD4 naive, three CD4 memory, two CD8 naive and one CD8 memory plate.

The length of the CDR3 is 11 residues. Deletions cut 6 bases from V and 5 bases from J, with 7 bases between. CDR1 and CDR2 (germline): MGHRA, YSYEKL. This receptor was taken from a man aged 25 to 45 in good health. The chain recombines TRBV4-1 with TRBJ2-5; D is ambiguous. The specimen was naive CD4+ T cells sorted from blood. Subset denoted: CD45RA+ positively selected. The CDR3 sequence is CASRGWETQYF. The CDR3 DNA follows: TGCGCCAGCAGGGGATGGGAGACCCAGTACTTC.